One and the same sample provided the 21 T cell receptor beta chains below, sequenced in a study of cytomegalovirus exposure and HLA in healthy donors. 13 Jbeta primers and 60 Vbeta primers were used for the PCR. Profiled with immunoSEQ multiplex PCR; TCRdb holds only in-frame clones, not every one. The table includes more than 150,000 clones, roughly 80% detected once. The sequenced sample consisted of PBMCs. The receptors derive from a boy aged 5-17 years in good health and CMV-seronegative.

This chain joins TRBV11-2 and TRBJ1-1; weak D call: TRBD1 (6 bases). Germline values: CDR1 SGHAT, CDR2 FQNNGV. Trimming stripped 6 bases from V and 5 bases from J, with 16 bases between. This CDR3 contains 14 residues. The CDR3 DNA follows: TGTGCCAGCAGTCCTACAGGGTTGGCGACTGAAGCTTTCTTT. Its protein is CASSPTGLATEAFF.

The genes are TRBV29-1 and TRBJ1-2, with D perhaps TRBD1 (5 bases). Between the trimmed V and J ends, which lost 7 bases and 4 bases, there was a span of 22 bases. The germline V gene encodes CDR1 SQVTM and CDR2 ANQGSEA. This CDR3 is 15 amino acids long. The CDR3 spells CSGLGLRGPSYGYTF. CDR3 coding DNA: TGCAGCGGACTAGGCCTTAGGGGCCCTAGCTATGGCTACACCTTC.

This rearrangement joins TRBV5-5 to TRBJ2-5, with 9 positions matching TRBD2. The J segment lost 5 bases and the V segment lost 0 bases, leaving 11 bases of the junction unmatched. The CDR3 contains 17 residues. Germline CDR1 and CDR2: SGHKS and YYEKEE (reference sequence). The chain's CDR3 is CASSLAPGLAIRETQYF. In DNA form, the CDR3 reads TGTGCCAGCAGCTTGGCTCCGGGACTAGCAATACGGGAGACCCAGTACTTC.

The rearrangement uses TRBV6-6 and TRBJ2-3; 8 bases match TRBD2. Trimming took 10 bases from V and 0 from J; bases not matched to a gene: 9. The CDR3 sequence is 15 residues long. The germline V gene has CDR1 MNHNY and CDR2 SVGAGI (reference sequence). CDR3 sequence: CATKFGGGSTDTQYF. The DNA of the CDR3 is TGTGCCACCAAATTCGGGGGGGGGAGCACAGATACGCAGTATTTT.

The chain employs TRBV5-1 and TRBJ1-3; D possibly corresponds to TRBD1 (6 bases). This CDR3 is 18 amino acids long. CDR1 is SGHRS and CDR2 is YFSETQ in the germline V gene. Trimming cost V 7 bases and J 3 bases, with 26 bases left between them. The CDR3 DNA reads TGCGCCAGCCCTCATGGACAGAGGCCTAGGGGTTATGGAAACACCATATATTTT. Protein: CASPHGQRPRGYGNTIYF.

The genes are TRBV30 and TRBJ1-3; tentative D call: TRBD1 (6 bases). Germline CDR1 GTSNPN, CDR2 SVGIG (reference sequence). V lost 0 bases and J 4 bases, leaving 10 bases between the germline ends. The CDR3 runs 14 residues. Written as DNA, the CDR3 is TGTGCCTGGAGTGTACAGGGTTCAGGAAACACCATATATTTT. Its protein product is CAWSVQGSGNTIYF.

V gene TRBV7-9 combines with J gene TRBJ2-7, with 11 nucleotides matching TRBD2. J lost 4 bases, V lost 5 bases, and 4 bases had no gene match. Germline V lookup: CDR1 SEHNR, CDR2 FQNEAQ (reference sequence). CDR3 length: 14 amino acids. The CDR3 DNA sequence: TGTGCCAGCAGCCCCGGGACTAGCGGTTACGAGCAGTACTTC. The encoded protein is CASSPGTSGYEQYF.

This rearrangement joins TRBV5-4 to TRBJ1-2, with 7 bases that match TRBD1. Germline values: CDR1 SGHNT, CDR2 YYREEE (reference sequence). V lost 9 bases and J lost 5; bases outside the gene matches: 10. This CDR3 region has 13 residues. In DNA form, the CDR3 reads TGTGCCACCCTTGGGGGGACAGAGTATGGCTACACCTTC. Its translation is CATLGGTEYGYTF.

This chain joins TRBV11-2 and TRBJ1-6; D not certain. The CDR3 is 15 amino acids. CDR1 SGHAT and CDR2 FQNNGV come from the germline V gene. V dropped 3 bases and J dropped 10 bases, with 16 bases sitting between them. CDR3 DNA: TGTGCCAGCAGCTTGGCGGCCCCCGCGGGCTCACCCCTCCACTTT. This codes for CASSLAAPAGSPLHF.

This chain connects TRBV2 to TRBJ2-5; D is ambiguous. This CDR3 comprises 15 residues. Germline values: CDR1 SNHLY, CDR2 FYNNEI. Trimming left V 2 bases short and J 1 base short, with 11 bases between. The CDR3 protein is CASSETGRPQETQYF. The CDR3 nucleotides read TGTGCCAGCAGTGAAACCGGCAGGCCCCAAGAGACCCAGTACTTC.

This sequence joins TRBV9 and TRBJ1-4, with TRBD1 matching over 7 bases. V lost 4 bases and J lost 7; bases outside the gene matches: 16. The CDR3 runs 17 residues. Germline V gives CDR1 SGDLS, CDR2 YYNGEE. The CDR3 here is CASSSPIPRGRGEKLFF. In DNA, the CDR3 is TGTGCCAGCAGCTCCCCAATCCCGAGGGGGCGCGGTGAAAAACTGTTTTTT.

The V call is TRBV7-9, the J call TRBJ2-7; maybe TRBD2 (6 bases). CDR3 length: 13 amino acids. Per germline, CDR1 SEHNR and CDR2 FQNEAQ (reference sequence). Trimming stripped 5 bases from V and 3 bases from J, with 11 bases between. Here the CDR3 reads CASSVGGFYEQYF. The CDR3 bases are TGTGCCAGCAGCGTCGGAGGGTTCTACGAGCAGTACTTC.

In regard to this clone: This sample also contains other DNA sequences that code for the same CDR3. The gene calls are TRBV5-6 and TRBJ2-5, with unresolved D. CDR3 length: 11 residues. Germline V lookup: CDR1 SGHDT, CDR2 YYEEEE. The ends were cut back, 2 bases at V and 4 bases at J, with 3 bases in the middle. The CDR3: CASSFGETQYF. Written as DNA, the CDR3 is TGTGCCAGCAGCTTCGGAGAGACCCAGTACTTC.

V and J are TRBV6-6 and TRBJ2-1; no firm D call. With 2 bases removed from V and 10 bases from J, the gap between germline ends came to 9 bases. This CDR3 spans 12 amino acids. The V gene's germline CDR1 is MNHNY and CDR2 SVGAGI (reference sequence). The CDR3 DNA follows: TGTGCCAGCAGTTACGGGCAGCTAGAGCAGTTCTTC. Translation gives CASSYGQLEQFF.

The chain joins TRBV5-6 to TRBJ2-7, with 9 bases aligning to TRBD1. The CDR3 sequence is 16 residues long. J gave up 1 base and V 3 bases, and 8 bases lay outside the gene matches. CDR1 is SGHDT, CDR2 YYEEEE, per germline. The CDR3 region has the DNA TGTGCCAGCAGCTGGGATGCCGGGACAGGGTCCTACGAGCAGTACTTC. It translates to CASSWDAGTGSYEQYF.

In DNA form, the CDR3 reads TGTGCCAGCAGCGTGGGGACAGGGGCTAGAAACACCATATATTTT. Translation: CASSVGTGARNTIYF. The V and J genes are TRBV9 and TRBJ1-3, with 10 bases identical to TRBD1. The CDR3 is 15 amino acids. CDR1 and CDR2 from the germline V gene are SGDLS and YYNGEE. V shed 2 bases and J 5 bases; nucleotides not matched to a gene: 4.

This clone has only one observation. The rearrangement joins TRBV7-2 to TRBJ1-5, with TRBD1 identical over 7 bases. Germline lookup yields CDR1 SGHTA and CDR2 FQGNSA. The CDR3 has 15 residues. With V trimmed by 2 bases and J by 3 bases, 4 bases remained unmatched. DNA of the CDR3: TGTGCCAGCAGCTTACGACAGGGAGTCAATCAGCCCCAGCATTTT. Translation gives CASSLRQGVNQPQHF.

The gene calls are TRBV4-1 and TRBJ1-6, with 9 bases matching TRBD1. The V gene end was trimmed by 4 bases and the J gene end by 10 bases; junction bases not matched to a gene: 17. Germline V gene data show CDR1 as MGHRA and CDR2 as YSYEKL. CDR3 size: 18 residues. CDR3 sequence: CASSLGQGKKLARSPLHF. The CDR3 DNA reads TGCGCCAGCAGCCTAGGACAGGGGAAAAAATTAGCTAGGTCACCCCTCCACTTT.

The rearrangement joins TRBV30 to TRBJ2-5, with 9 bases lining up with TRBD1. CDR1 is GTSNPN and CDR2 is SVGIG in the germline V gene (reference sequence). V trimming: 4 bases; J trimming: 7 bases; junction bases outside the gene matches: 13. This CDR3 is 15 amino acids long. The CDR3 nucleotides read TGTGCCTGGATTACAGGGGGCGCGAGTCTCGGGACCCAGTACTTC. Translated: CAWITGGASLGTQYF. The full variable domain, rest sourced from reference TRBV30 and TRBJ2-5, is SQTIHQWPATLVQPVGSPLSLECTVEGTSNPNLYWYRQAAGRGLQLLFYSVGIGQISSEVPQNLSASRPQDRQFILSSKKLLLSDSGFYLCAWITGGASLGTQYFGPGTRLLVL.

This clone was seen a handful of times. This sequence joins TRBV30 and TRBJ2-3; 8 positions match TRBD2. The CDR3 runs 16 residues. CDR1 is GTSNPN and CDR2 is SVGIG in the germline V gene (reference sequence). The V and J ends lost 0 bases and 1 base, in that order; junction bases with no gene match: 6. The CDR3 protein is CAWSVLRTSRTDTQYF. The DNA for the CDR3 is TGTGCCTGGAGTGTACTTCGGACTAGCCGCACAGATACGCAGTATTTT.

CDR3 region: CASSSQQGYSNQPQHF. The CDR3 coding sequence is TGTGCCAGCAGCTCCCAACAGGGATATAGCAATCAGCCCCAGCATTTT. The rearrangement uses TRBV7-8 and TRBJ1-5, with a possible D match to TRBD1 (6 bases). V dropped 4 bases and J dropped 0 bases, with 13 bases sitting between them. The CDR3 totals 16 residues. Germline lookup yields CDR1 SGHVS and CDR2 FQNEAQ.